This passage covers 17 T cell receptor beta chains from one sample sequenced in a study of CD8 T cell repertoires and HIV-1 epitope variants. This table comes from immunoSEQ multiplex PCR, and its TCRdb copy is limited to in-frame clones, with some not included. The sample lists thousands of clones; about three fifths were seen once. Their antigens remain unidentified. Sequencing was carried out using cultured CD8+ T cells derived from PBMCs. Source of these receptors: a male donor with HIV.

This clone is medium-sized in the sample. The chain employs TRBV5-6 and TRBJ2-5, with no clear D. Trimming cost V 2 bases and J 2 bases, with 10 bases left between them. Germline V gene sequence: CDR1 SGHDT, CDR2 YYEEEE. This CDR3 has 14 residues. CDR3 in amino acids: CASSFLTPQETQYF. The CDR3 region has the DNA TGTGCCAGCAGCTTCCTAACACCTCAAGAGACCCAGTACTTC.

The J gene is TRBJ2-7, the V gene TRBV7-5; TRBD1, as called in the table, went unchecked against the DNA. TRBV7-5 is noted as a pseudogene. The CDR3 runs 14 residues. The CDR3 reads CASSLGQYLREQYF. For the CDR3, the DNA is TGTGCCAGCAGCTTGGGACAGTACCTTCGTGAGCAGTACTTC.

In DNA, the CDR3 is TGCGCCAGCAGCCCCTTGGAGGGGACTGAAGCTTTCTTT. Protein: CASSPLEGTEAFF. V is TRBV5-1 and J is TRBJ1-1, with a possible D match to TRBD1 (5 bases). The CDR3 consists of 13 residues. Germline-derived CDR1 and CDR2 are SGHRS and YFSETQ. The V gene lost 4 bases and the J gene lost 5 bases, with 12 bases spanning the gap.

The chain uses TRBV5-6 and TRBJ2-7; D gene unclear. Germline assignment: CDR1 SGHDT and CDR2 YYEEEE. The V end was cut by 1 base, the J end by 6 bases, with 17 bases between. The CDR3 sequence is 15 residues long. For the CDR3, the DNA is TGTGCCAGCAGCTTGTGGCTTGCGTCCCCCTTCGAGCAGTACTTC. It specifies CASSLWLASPFEQYF. The full variable domain, rest sourced from reference TRBV5-6 and TRBJ2-7, is DAGVTQSPTHLIKTRGQQVTLRCSPKSGHDTVSWYQQALGQGPQFIFQYYEEEERQRGNFPDRFSGHQFPNYSSELNVNALLLGDSALYLCASSLWLASPFEQYFGPGTRLTVT.

The chain couples TRBV10-1 to TRBJ2-7; D remains unclear. The CDR3 spans 11 residues. Germline V gives CDR1 WNHNN, CDR2 SYGVQD (reference sequence). V gave up 3 bases and J gave up 7 bases, with 7 bases separating them. The CDR3 DNA reads as TGCGCCAGCAGTGATTTCGGAGAGCAGTACTTC. Its translation: CASSDFGEQYF.

This chain connects TRBV13 to TRBJ2-2; D possibly corresponds to TRBD2 (5 bases). The CDR3 totals 16 residues. Per germline, CDR1 PRHDT and CDR2 FYEKMQ (reference sequence). V lost 0 bases to trimming and J lost 4 bases, with 12 bases between them. CDR3 bases: TGTGCCAGCAGCTTAGGCCTCCTAGGAGGCACCGGGGAGCTGTTTTTT. Translating it yields CASSLGLLGGTGELFF.

The chain employs TRBV7-9 and TRBJ2-6, with a tentative D call TRBD1 (5 bases). The CDR3 totals 17 residues. The V end lost 4 bases, the J end lost 0 bases, and 13 bases lay between the germline ends. Germline-derived CDR1 and CDR2 are SEHNR and FQNEAQ (reference sequence). CDR3 residues: CASSSRAQYSGANVLTF. The CDR3 region has the DNA TGTGCCAGCAGCTCCAGGGCCCAGTACTCTGGGGCCAACGTCCTGACTTTC.

This chain connects TRBV28 to TRBJ1-1; 7 nucleotides agree with TRBD1. This CDR3 comprises 16 residues. The V gene's germline CDR1 is MDHEN and CDR2 SYDVKM. Trimming cost V 6 bases and J 5 bases; bases outside gene matches: 15. CDR3 sequence reads: CASSFITGARSTEAFF. The CDR3 DNA sequence: TGTGCCAGCAGCTTCATTACAGGGGCGAGGTCGACTGAAGCTTTCTTT.

The genes are TRBV7-9 and TRBJ2-7; 9 bases align to TRBD1. Germline V lookup: CDR1 SEHNR, CDR2 FQNEAQ (reference sequence). The length of the CDR3 is 15 residues. Trimming at V came to 1 base and at J to 3 bases, leaving 4 bases not matched to a gene. CDR3 coding DNA: TGTGCCAGCAGCTTAGTCCCGGACAGGGGCTACGAGCAGTACTTC. As protein: CASSLVPDRGYEQYF.

This clone was observed a single time. The V call is TRBV27, the J call TRBJ1-1; no reliable D call. V gave up 4 bases and J gave up 5 bases, with 11 bases separating them. Germline V lookup: CDR1 MNHEY, CDR2 SMNVEV (reference sequence). This CDR3 region has 13 residues. The DNA for the CDR3 is TGTGCCAGCAGTTGGGTCCCTGGGACTGAAGCTTTCTTT. The encoded protein is CASSWVPGTEAFF.

This clone has more than one count but fewer than ten. The chain couples TRBV11-2 to TRBJ1-2; D is perhaps TRBD1 (5 bases). Per germline, CDR1 SGHAT and CDR2 FQNNGV. The CDR3 has 16 amino acids. V was cut by 2 bases and J by 6 bases, with 19 bases left in between. Written as DNA, the CDR3 is TGTGCCAGCAGCTTAAGCGGGGGACTGACTAAGGATGGCTACACCTTC. Protein product: CASSLSGGLTKDGYTF.

CDR3 sequence reads: CASSPQGGKTEAFF. Written as DNA, the CDR3 is TGTGCCAGCAGCCCTCAGGGTGGGAAGACTGAAGCTTTCTTT. This chain links TRBV9 with TRBJ1-1; perhaps TRBD1 as D (5 bases). Germline CDR1 SGDLS, CDR2 YYNGEE. The CDR3 contains 14 residues. Trimming stripped 4 bases from V and 5 bases from J, with 15 bases between.

The rearrangement links TRBV9 to TRBJ2-5; tentatively, D is TRBD1 (6 bases). V gave up 4 bases and J gave up 4 bases, with 17 bases separating them. The CDR3 contains 15 residues. Germline lookup yields CDR1 SGDLS and CDR2 YYNGEE. The CDR3 DNA sequence: TGTGCCAGCAGCTTCCCAGGGGATCGGGGAGAGACCCAGTACTTC. This gives the protein CASSFPGDRGETQYF.

The chain combines TRBV7-9 with TRBJ1-2; D unresolved. V lost 5 bases to trimming and J lost 3 bases, with 10 bases between them. The CDR3 runs 13 residues. In germline, CDR1 is SEHNR, CDR2 FQNEAQ (reference sequence). The CDR3 nucleotides read TGTGCCAGCAGCATCCCGGGATACTATGGCTACACCTTC. Protein product: CASSIPGYYGYTF.

Turning to this clone: A read error is likely, as this CDR3 ends without the conserved phenylalanine or tryptophan. The chain is built from TRBV28 and TRBJ1-1; 9 nucleotides line up with TRBD1. The CDR3 runs to 17 residues. The germline CDR1 and CDR2 sequences are MDHEN and SYDVKM. V trimming: 4 bases; J trimming: 4 bases; junction bases outside the gene matches: 13. CDR3 sequence: CASSSPGTGMISTEAFL. For the CDR3, the DNA is TGTGCCAGCAGTTCCCCCGGGACAGGGATGATCTCCACTGAAGCTTTCCTT.

V and J are TRBV28 and TRBJ1-6; TRBD1 aligns across 10 bases. CDR1 and CDR2 from the germline V gene are MDHEN and SYDVKM. The CDR3 extends over 15 amino acids. V trimming: 2 bases; J trimming: 11 bases; junction bases outside the gene matches: 6. CDR3 sequence: CASSLVGTGVAPLHF. Written as DNA, the CDR3 is TGTGCCAGCAGTTTAGTTGGGACAGGGGTGGCACCCCTCCACTTT.

The J gene is TRBJ2-5, the V gene TRBV5-6; D is ambiguous. CDR1 and CDR2 (germline): SGHDT, YYEEEE. The CDR3 sequence is 13 residues long. The V gene lost 1 base and the J gene lost 5 bases, with 9 bases spanning the gap. The CDR3 DNA reads TGTGCCAGCAGCTTGCTGGGGTGGGAGACCCAGTACTTC. Translation gives CASSLLGWETQYF.